This T cell receptor beta chain is from a study of T cell responses to AZD1222 COVID-19 vaccine. The protocol was immunoSEQ multiplex PCR, while the TCRdb copy is restricted to in-frame clones and leaves out a portion. The sample lists about 130,000 clones, 75% to 90% occurring once. Trimming took 5 bases from V and 4 from J; bases not matched to a gene: 6. CDR1 and CDR2 (germline): SEHNR, FQNEAQ (reference sequence). This CDR3 comprises 15 residues. This sample comprised peripheral blood, obtained on day 0 of AZD1222 vaccination. The TCR comes from an adult in good health. This chain joins TRBV7-9 and TRBJ1-1; 11 nucleotides agree with TRBD1. CDR3 region: CASSPGTGGVTEAFF. The CDR3 bases are TGTGCCAGCAGCCCGGGGACAGGGGGGGTCACTGAAGCTTTCTTT.